Listed here are 26 T cell receptor beta chains from one sample, sequenced in a study of blood T cell repertoires in COVID-19. Generated by immunoSEQ multiplex PCR, the TCRdb table keeps only in-frame clones and is missing some. In the table there are about 360,000 clones, about 88% of which are singletons. The specimen sequenced was peripheral blood. The receptors stem from a human donor in a cohort sampled during active COVID-19.

V and J are TRBV28 and TRBJ1-5; 8 nucleotides line up with TRBD1. The germline CDR1 and CDR2 sequences are MDHEN and SYDVKM. There are 15 residues in the CDR3. The ends lost 5 bases at V and 2 bases at J; junction bases unmatched: 5. Here the CDR3 DNA reads TGTGCCAGCAGTCGACCGGGACAGGGCAATCAGCCCCAGCATTTT. This encodes CASSRPGQGNQPQHF. Full variable domain (outside the CDR3, taken from reference TRBV28 and TRBJ1-5): DVKVTQSSRYLVKRTGEKVFLECVQDMDHENMFWYRQDPGLGLRLIYFSYDVKMKEKGDIPEGYSVSREKKERFSLILESASTNQTSMYLCASSRPGQGNQPQHFGDGTRLSIL.

The rearrangement links TRBV6-2 or TRBV6-3 to TRBJ1-1; 7 bases are a match to TRBD1. The CDR3 is made up of 15 amino acids. Germline CDR1 MNHEY, CDR2 SVGEGT. The junction had 8 bases not matched to a gene; V was cut back by 6 bases and J by 1 base. The CDR3 sequence is CASSFSGQRNTEAFF. CDR3 sequence (DNA): TGTGCCAGCAGCTTCTCGGGACAGAGGAACACTGAAGCTTTCTTT.

This rearrangement joins TRBV5-1 to TRBJ2-5; 12 nucleotides match TRBD2. This CDR3 is built from 15 residues. Per germline, CDR1 SGHRS and CDR2 YFSETQ. V shed 0 bases, J shed 4 bases, and the junction held 1 base outside the gene matches. The CDR3 spells CASSLGLAGVETQYF. The CDR3 DNA sequence: TGCGCCAGCAGCTTGGGACTAGCGGGAGTAGAGACCCAGTACTTC.

CDR3 nucleotides: TGTGCCAGAGGGAGGCAGCCCGTCCCACCCCTCCACTTT. Translation: CARGRQPVPPLHF. The V gene is TRBV9, the J gene TRBJ1-6, with D uncertain. Germline V gene lookup returns CDR1 SGDLS and CDR2 YYNGEE. Trimming removed 8 bases at V and 11 bases at J, with 17 bases between. The CDR3 runs 13 residues.

The rearrangement joins TRBV19 to TRBJ1-1; no firm D call. This CDR3 has 11 amino acids. Looked up from germline, CDR1 is LNHDA and CDR2 is SQIVND (reference sequence). With 6 bases removed from V and 7 bases from J, the gap between germline ends came to 9 bases. The CDR3 coding sequence is TGTGCCAGTAGCTTGGCAGGTGAAGCTTTCTTT. This codes for CASSLAGEAFF.

CDR3 in amino acids: CASSLDRVREGRDEQFF. The CDR3 nucleotides are TGTGCCAGCAGCTTAGATCGGGTGCGGGAGGGCCGCGATGAGCAGTTCTTC. The chain employs TRBV11-2 and TRBJ2-1; 9 positions agree with TRBD2. This CDR3 has 17 amino acids. Germline assignment: CDR1 SGHAT and CDR2 FQNNGV. Trimming cost V 0 bases and J 8 bases; bases outside gene matches: 11.

The genes are TRBV28 and TRBJ2-7, with D tentatively TRBD2 (6 bases). The CDR3 length is 16 residues. Between the trimmed V and J ends, which lost 6 bases and 1 base, there was a span of 19 bases. Per germline, CDR1 MDHEN and CDR2 SYDVKM. In nucleotides, the CDR3 is TGTGCCAGCAGCTTCGACGGCGGGATGGCATCCTACGAGCAGTACTTC. Translation: CASSFDGGMASYEQYF. The entire variable domain, with the rest obtained from reference TRBV28 and TRBJ2-7, is as follows: DVKVTQSSRYLVKRTGEKVFLECVQDMDHENMFWYRQDPGLGLRLIYFSYDVKMKEKGDIPEGYSVSREKKERFSLILESASTNQTSMYLCASSFDGGMASYEQYFGPGTRLTVT.

As for this clone: The identical CDR3 is also encoded by other nucleotide sequences in the sample. The chain has TRBV29-1 and TRBJ2-3; TRBD2 agrees at 10 bases. CDR3 length: 13 amino acids. Germline V lookup: CDR1 SQVTM, CDR2 ANQGSEA. Trimming removed 6 bases from V and 1 base from J; junction bases left unmatched: 1. The CDR3 nucleotides read TGCAGCGTGGGGACTAGCGGCACAGATACGCAGTATTTT. Encoded protein: CSVGTSGTDTQYF.

V gene TRBV28 combines with J gene TRBJ2-1, with TRBD2 identical over 9 bases. From germline, CDR1 is MDHEN and CDR2 SYDVKM. The CDR3 runs 16 residues. J gave up 3 bases and V 9 bases, and 12 bases lay outside the gene matches. CDR3 bases: TGTGCCAGTCGGGGCGGGAGGGCCGTGAGCTACAATGAGCAGTTCTTC. It codes for CASRGGRAVSYNEQFF.

This chain uses TRBV12-3 or TRBV12-4 with TRBJ1-2; D remains ambiguous. Trimming removed 4 bases at V and 8 bases at J, with 14 bases between. This CDR3 comprises 13 residues. As DNA, the CDR3 is TGTGCCAGCAGTTATGGACTAGCGGCGGGCTACACCTTC. Translating gives CASSYGLAAGYTF.

V is TRBV27 and J is TRBJ2-7; 8 bases line up with TRBD1. There are 14 residues in the CDR3. The ends lost 6 bases at V and 0 bases at J; junction bases unmatched: 4. Germline V gene sequence: CDR1 MNHEY, CDR2 SMNVEV (reference sequence). The CDR3 nucleotides are TGTGCCAGCAGACCGGGACAGGTCTCCTACGAGCAGTACTTC. Amino acid sequence: CASRPGQVSYEQYF.

The chain is built from TRBV4-2 and TRBJ1-3; no firm D call. CDR3 length: 17 amino acids. Germline V gives CDR1 LGHNA, CDR2 YNFKEQ. With 0 bases removed from V and 1 base from J, the gap between germline ends came to 13 bases. CDR3 sequence reads: CASSQDLQRLSGNTIYF. In DNA form, the CDR3 reads TGTGCCAGCAGCCAAGATCTGCAGCGCCTATCTGGAAACACCATATATTTT.

The rearrangement uses TRBV5-1 and TRBJ1-6; D gene uncertain. This CDR3 region has 14 residues. Trimming removed 5 bases from V and 10 bases from J, with 16 bases in between. The germline CDR1 and CDR2 sequences are SGHRS and YFSETQ. In DNA form, the CDR3 reads TGCGCCAGCAGACTCAACTCGCCCTACTCACCCCTCCACTTT. This sequence encodes CASRLNSPYSPLHF.

V is TRBV12-3 or TRBV12-4 and J is TRBJ2-5, with a tentative D call TRBD1 (6 bases). V was pared by 6 bases and J by 5 bases, with 13 bases between. The CDR3 is made up of 13 amino acids. The CDR3 loop reads CASSPQGWETQYF. The DNA of the CDR3 is TGTGCCAGCAGCCCGCAGGGGTGGGAGACCCAGTACTTC.

J is TRBJ1-2 and V is TRBV19; no firm D call. There are 13 residues in the CDR3. Germline CDR1 reads LNHDA; CDR2 reads SQIVND (reference sequence). The V and J ends lost 5 bases and 5 bases respectively, with 12 bases between them. The CDR3 DNA reads as TGTGCCAGTAGTCGGAGTTCTTATTATGGCTACACCTTC. Its protein is CASSRSSYYGYTF.

The CDR3 protein is CASGRGGLEVQYF. The CDR3 nucleotides read TGCGCCAGCGGCCGCGGCGGACTAGAGGTTCAGTACTTC. The chain carries TRBV4-1 and TRBJ2-7; 7 bases fit TRBD2. The germline CDR1 and CDR2 sequences are MGHRA and YSYEKL. V lost 8 bases and J lost 10; bases outside the gene matches: 14. There are 13 residues in the CDR3.

J is TRBJ2-1 and V is TRBV11-3; D is possibly TRBD2 (5 bases). V lost 1 base and J lost 0, with 10 bases in between. Germline lookup yields CDR1 SGHNT and CDR2 YENEEA. The CDR3 extends over 16 amino acids. For the CDR3, the DNA is TGTGCCAGCAGCTTAGGAGCTAGCCGCTCCTACAATGAGCAGTTCTTC. Translation: CASSLGASRSYNEQFF.

The rearrangement uses TRBV5-6 and TRBJ2-3, with 12 bases identical to TRBD1. This CDR3 is 15 amino acids long. Germline CDR1 and CDR2: SGHDT and YYEEEE. Trimming took 4 bases from V and 6 from J; bases not matched to a gene: 6. The CDR3 DNA reads as TGTGCCAGCAGCCCAGCGGGACAGGGGGCGGATACGCAGTATTTT. Its translation is CASSPAGQGADTQYF. The entire variable domain, with the rest obtained from reference TRBV5-6 and TRBJ2-3, is as follows: DAGVTQSPTHLIKTRGQQVTLRCSPKSGHDTVSWYQQALGQGPQFIFQYYEEEERQRGNFPDRFSGHQFPNYSSELNVNALLLGDSALYLCASSPAGQGADTQYFGPGTRLTVL.

The rearrangement joins TRBV3-1 (or the pseudogene TRBV3-2) to TRBJ2-7; D gene unclear. The V gene lost 1 base and the J gene lost 6 bases, with 7 bases spanning the gap. The CDR3 is 12 amino acids. Germline lookup yields CDR1 LGHDT and CDR2 YNNKEL (reference sequence). Written as DNA, the CDR3 is TGTGCCAGCAGCCAAGTCCACAGCGAGCAGTACTTC. Its translation is CASSQVHSEQYF.

The chain couples TRBV10-1 to TRBJ1-5; the match to TRBD1 covers 8 bases. With 7 bases clipped from V and 5 bases from J, the junction kept 13 bases outside the gene matches. Germline CDR1 and CDR2: WNHNN and SYGVQD (reference sequence). CDR3 length: 16 amino acids. CDR3 region: CASNLTGVLSYQPQHF. The CDR3 DNA is TGCGCCAGCAATCTGACAGGGGTTCTTTCGTATCAGCCCCAGCATTTT.

This rearrangement joins TRBV6-2 or TRBV6-3 to TRBJ2-3; TRBD2 matches at 14 bases. Trimming cost V 2 bases and J 4 bases; bases outside gene matches: 5. The CDR3 has 17 amino acids. Germline loops: CDR1 MNHEY, CDR2 SVGEGT. The CDR3, as DNA: TGTGCCAGCAGTTACATCGGGACTAGCGGGAGACCAGATACGCAGTATTTT. This translates into CASSYIGTSGRPDTQYF.

This chain uses TRBV7-9 with TRBJ1-6; D gene ambiguous. Germline lookup yields CDR1 SEHNR and CDR2 FQNEAQ (reference sequence). The length of the CDR3 is 14 residues. V lost 0 bases and J lost 7, with 7 bases in between. The chain's CDR3 is CASSLAPGNSPLHF. As DNA, the CDR3 is TGTGCCAGCAGCTTAGCCCCCGGGAATTCACCCCTCCACTTT. The whole variable domain, remainder taken from reference TRBV7-9 and TRBJ1-6, is DTGVSQNPRHKITKRGQNVTFRCDPISEHNRLYWYRQTLGQGPEFLTYFQNEAQLEKSRLLSDRFSAERPKGSFSTLEIQRTEQGDSAMYLCASSLAPGNSPLHFGNGTRLTVT.

J is TRBJ2-3 and V is TRBV5-1; 8 bases agree with TRBD1. Germline values: CDR1 SGHRS, CDR2 YFSETQ. V shed 5 bases, J shed 4 bases, and the junction held 12 bases outside the gene matches. There are 16 residues in the CDR3. The CDR3 loop reads CASSSAPSGGPDTQYF. Written as DNA, the CDR3 is TGCGCCAGCAGTTCCGCCCCTTCAGGGGGCCCAGATACGCAGTATTTT.

The rearrangement joins TRBV5-1 to TRBJ2-7; 9 nucleotides line up with TRBD1. Germline CDR1 is SGHRS and CDR2 is YFSETQ. This CDR3 spans 15 amino acids. After removal of 1 base from V and 7 bases from J, the junction contained 9 bases not matched to a gene. CDR3 loop: CASSLYGTGPLEQYF. CDR3 bases: TGCGCCAGCAGCTTGTACGGGACAGGGCCCCTAGAGCAGTACTTC.

This clone was observed once. This sequence joins TRBV3-1 (or the pseudogene TRBV3-2) and TRBJ2-1; a weak D match, TRBD1 (7 bases). Germline V gene sequence: CDR1 LGHDT, CDR2 YNNKEL (reference sequence). This CDR3 is 19 amino acids long. Trimming took 4 bases from V and 0 from J, leaving 22 bases between them. The CDR3 region has the DNA TGTGCCAGCAGCCTAGTACCCGGCAGGGGGGATTTCTCCTACAATGAGCAGTTCTTC. Protein: CASSLVPGRGDFSYNEQFF.

V and J are TRBV5-1 and TRBJ2-5, with 8 bases fitting TRBD2. V trimming: 0 bases; J trimming: 1 base; junction bases outside the gene matches: 17. Germline CDR1 is SGHRS and CDR2 is YFSETQ. This CDR3 comprises 20 residues. CDR3 sequence reads: CASSLGPRGGGGGTQETQYF. CDR3 nucleotide sequence: TGCGCCAGCAGCTTGGGTCCCCGGGGAGGAGGCGGGGGGACCCAAGAGACCCAGTACTTC.